The 2 T cell receptor beta chains presented below share a single source sample, sequenced in a study of T cells after yellow fever vaccination. TCRdb reprocessed the 5' RACE reads via MiXCR and lists one record per CDR3 protein. The table includes 400,000 or so distinct CDR3 sequences, around 10% detected once. Sample: PBMCs, taken on the day of the first yellow fever vaccination. Receptors originate from a man between 18 and 29 years old who received the YFV17D yellow fever vaccine.

The V call is TRBV27, the J call TRBJ1-5, with 9 nucleotides matching TRBD1. Germline lookup yields CDR1 MNHEY and CDR2 SMNVEV (reference sequence). CDR3 size: 17 residues. V gave up 4 bases and J gave up 6 bases; unmatched junction bases: 13. CDR3 region: CASSSSPGGTGFQPQHF. For the CDR3, the DNA is TGTGCCAGCAGTTCCTCCCCGGGCGGGACAGGGTTTCAGCCCCAGCATTTT.

The gene calls are TRBV27 and TRBJ1-2, with D perhaps matching TRBD1 (6 bases). The CDR3 length is 16 residues. V lost 7 bases and J lost 7, with 25 bases in between. CDR1 and CDR2 from the germline V gene are MNHEY and SMNVEV (reference sequence). The CDR3 reads CASTTLGAGGLGGYTF. The DNA of the CDR3 is TGTGCCAGCACCACTTTGGGGGCTGGGGGCCTGGGTGGCTACACCTTC.